The present entry profiles one TCR beta chain with its context. Under the authors' procedure: Estimation of nucleated cell counts relied on the amplification of reference gene primers. The repertoire was sequenced with immunoSEQ multiplex PCR; TCRdb's copy has only in-frame clones and lacks some. V and J calls and clone size are copied from that table; D and trimming were computed from the DNA. This table holds around 80,000 clones, over 80% found once. The germline gives CDR1 GTSNPN, CDR2 SVGIG (reference sequence). The V end lost 3 bases, the J end lost 3 bases, and 9 bases lay between the germline ends. There are 13 residues in the CDR3. These data come from a study of blood T cell repertoires in COVID-19. Study at large: T cells, B-cell-depleted T cells, or PBMCs provided the cDNA or gDNA that served as material.

The genes are TRBV30 and TRBJ1-5; no definite D call. The clonotype comes from a human donor in a cohort sampled during active COVID-19. Material: peripheral blood. The CDR3 DNA is TGTGCCTGGAGAAGAGGCGACAATCAGCCCCAGCATTTT. It translates to CAWRRGDNQPQHF.